The entry below describes one T cell receptor (beta chain). The target antigen is unknown. The sample belongs to a study of cytomegalovirus exposure and HLA in healthy donors. Study-level findings and limits: Cytomegalovirus status was reportedly diagnosed by the classifier with high specificity and sensitivity.

Sequencing was performed with immunoSEQ multiplex PCR; in TCRdb, only in-frame clones are kept and a portion is missing. The sample lists roughly 230,000 clones; about 90% were seen once. The CDR3 loop spans 14 amino acids. The V gene lost 4 bases and the J gene lost 2 bases, with 12 bases spanning the gap. Germline CDR1 MNHEY, CDR2 SMNVEV (reference sequence). This receptor was identified in a woman in her 30s in good health and CMV-seronegative. Specimen: PBMCs. The chain has TRBV27 and TRBJ2-7; D is tentatively TRBD1 or TRBD2 (5 bases each). The CDR3 DNA follows: TGTGCCAGCAGTTCCCCTCGGGACCCCTACGAGCAGTACTTC. Residues: CASSSPRDPYEQYF.